This paragraph covers one TCR beta chain sequence. This clone's antigen is unknown. Base qualities are not recorded, but no much larger clone differs from it by a single base. The instrument given in TCRdb is Illumina HiSeq 2500. Quantitative 5'-RACE with molecular barcodes was the method used to prepare the TCR beta libraries. The authors' analysis ran thus. A new computational method, built on a probabilistic model of VDJ rearrangement, was used to identify disease-linked TCR variants. In-frame beta chains were kept once TCRdb had trimmed the public reads at Q25 with fastp and called clones with MiXCR. Rows are combined by CDR3 protein, so each entry shows the most common genes and DNA. V and J calls and clone size were set by TCRdb, not the authors. The sample table shows hundreds of thousands of distinct CDR3 sequences, and over 9.5% are seen once. The ten largest clones represent about 0.49% of the sample.

This sample is part of a study of CD8 T cells in ankylosing spondylitis (dated by TCRdb to 2016 to 2017). As for the study more broadly: The study profiled T cell receptor beta repertoires in healthy donors and ankylosing spondylitis patients to find disease-linked TCR variants. Peripheral blood was sampled, and synovial fluid was also collected from ankylosing spondylitis patients. In total, the full study cohort was made up of 108 healthy donors and approximately 24 ankylosing spondylitis patients. What the study reported, not specific to this receptor: Blood from ankylosing spondylitis patients appeared to be characterized by a TCR beta motif made up of about 8 highly homologous amino acid variants. Some TCR beta motif variants had previously been reported in synovial fluid and blood of reactive arthritis patients, which suggested common disease-initiation mechanisms. In peripheral blood, the disease-linked clones were found at relatively low frequencies and had a CD8+ phenotype. The disease-linked clones were reported as significantly enriched in matched synovial fluid samples from ankylosing spondylitis patients.

This clonotype originated in a male donor with ankylosing spondylitis. Sequenced sample: blood, either unsorted or a sorted T cell fraction (not recorded which).

The DNA sequence reads TGTGCCATCAGCCCCACGGGGGACATCCAAGAGACCCAGTACTTC. This gives the protein CAISPTGDIQETQYF. The chain employs TRBV10-3 and TRBJ2-5; the D gene is perhaps TRBD1 or TRBD2, each of them matching over 6 bases. The germline V gene sets CDR1 to ENHRY and CDR2 to SYGVKD. The germline ends are 15 bases apart after V is trimmed by 6 bases and J by 1 base. The CDR3, cysteine through phenylalanine, is 15 amino acids long. Only the CDR3 part of the read is kept: 45 bases, read in frame from the first base.